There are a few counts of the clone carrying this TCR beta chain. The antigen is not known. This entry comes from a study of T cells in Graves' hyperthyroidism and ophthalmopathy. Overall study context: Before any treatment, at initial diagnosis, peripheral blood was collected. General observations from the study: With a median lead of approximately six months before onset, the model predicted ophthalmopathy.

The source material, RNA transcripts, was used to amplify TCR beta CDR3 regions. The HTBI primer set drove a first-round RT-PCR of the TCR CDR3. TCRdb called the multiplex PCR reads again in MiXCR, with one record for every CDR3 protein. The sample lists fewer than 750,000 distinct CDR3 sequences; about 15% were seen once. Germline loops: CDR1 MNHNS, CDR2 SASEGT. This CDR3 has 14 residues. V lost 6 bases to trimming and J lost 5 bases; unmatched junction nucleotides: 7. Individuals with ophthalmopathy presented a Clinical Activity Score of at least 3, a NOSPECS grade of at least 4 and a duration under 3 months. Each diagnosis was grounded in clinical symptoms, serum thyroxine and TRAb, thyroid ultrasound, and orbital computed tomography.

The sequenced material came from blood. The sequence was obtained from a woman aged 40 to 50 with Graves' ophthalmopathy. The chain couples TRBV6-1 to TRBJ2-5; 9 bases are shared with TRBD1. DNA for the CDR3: TGTGCCAGCAGGCTGGGACAGGGTGACGAGACCCAGTACTTC. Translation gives CASRLGQGDETQYF.